Reported below is one TCR beta chain. Antigen specificity is unknown. The source of the sample is a study of CD8 T cell repertoires and HIV-1 epitope variants. Study-wide background: Each of Twenty-five Gag and Nef epitope peptides stimulated a separate culture. A roughly ten-day culture received IL-2, IL-7 and IL-15 on days 3 and 7. 1M T cells were kept uncultured as a baseline.

Trimming removed 3 bases at V and 8 bases at J, with 10 bases between. The CDR3 contains 12 residues. The germline V gene encodes CDR1 MNHNS and CDR2 SASEGT. Sequencing was performed with immunoSEQ multiplex PCR; in TCRdb, only in-frame clones are kept and a portion is missing. The sample has about 5,400 clones, 50% to 70% seen once. Study-wide points: Nef KF9 drew roughly five clonotypes and HW9 one, without TAALDMSHF responses.

The sequenced sample was cultured CD8+ T cells derived from PBMCs. The V gene is TRBV6-1, the J gene TRBJ1-2; D remains ambiguous. The sequence was obtained from a male donor with HIV. The CDR3: CASSEGWGGYTF. The CDR3 region has the DNA TGTGCCAGCAGTGAGGGCTGGGGAGGCTACACCTTC.